In this sample, the clone carrying this T cell receptor beta chain turned up many times. Its target is not known. The data originate from a study of T-cell reconstitution after alpha-beta-depleted transplantation in children. Whole-study findings and limits: Two months or so post-transplant, alpha-beta T cells reportedly derived from several hundred expanded graft clones. Day-60 TCRbeta diversity that was high in some patients was derived from surviving recipient T cells and thymic progenitors. Most T-cell counts and diversity one year after the transplant came from T cells that were newly produced.

The CDR3 is made up of 12 amino acids. Unique molecular identifiers were incorporated into the prepared TCRbeta library. TCRdb processed the PCR reads anew with MiXCR; each CDR3 protein has one entry. The repertoire holds 200,000 to 250,000 distinct CDR3 sequences, with about a tenth as singletons. Sequenced material: PBMCs, taken before TCRalphabeta/CD19-depleted stem cell transplant. The J gene is TRBJ1-5, the V gene TRBV21-1. TRBV21-1 is a documented pseudogene. The receptor comes from a child under two years old with acute myeloid leukemia, due to receive a stem cell transplant. The CDR3: CARNEGRQPQHF. The CDR3 DNA reads as TGTGCCAGAAACGAGGGGAGGCAGCCCCAGCATTTT.